This record looks at one T cell receptor (beta chain) sequence and its context. This specimen comes from a study of blood T cell repertoires in COVID-19. At the level of the study: From the United States, Italy and Spain came samples of acute and convalescent COVID-19. PBMCs, B-cell-depleted T cells, or T cells provided the cDNA or gDNA that made up the material.

The CDR3 has 16 amino acids. Losses at the gene ends were 4 bases for V and 2 bases for J; bases not matched to a gene: 8. The germline V gene has CDR1 SGHNT and CDR2 YYREEE (reference sequence). Measured with immunoSEQ multiplex PCR; TCRdb has only the in-frame clones, and not every one. The sample holds some 130,000 clones; 78% are singletons and the top ten take roughly 11%. The chain is built from TRBV5-4 and TRBJ2-3, with TRBD2 matching over 9 bases. What was sequenced was peripheral blood. This receptor was obtained from a man aged 60 to 75 who had recovered from COVID-19. CDR3 coding DNA: TGTGCCAGCAGCCGGGGGACTAGCCATTTCACAGATACGCAGTATTTT. Translated: CASSRGTSHFTDTQYF.